Below are 14 T cell receptor beta chains sequenced from a single sample in a study of identical twins. TCRdb re-called the 5' RACE reads with MiXCR, one entry per CDR3 protein. The sample contains some 1,600,000 distinct CDR3 sequences, around a third of which appear only once. Sequenced input: cord blood. The receptors derive from a newborn girl in good health.

This clonotype was seen at least ten times. V and J are TRBV7-2 and TRBJ2-7; the D is unclear. Germline V lookup: CDR1 SGHTA, CDR2 FQGNSA. The CDR3 is 13 residues long. The ends were cut back, 2 bases at V and 1 base at J, with 6 bases in the middle. CDR3 in DNA: TGTGCCAGCAGCTTAATCGCTTCCTACGAGCAGTACTTC. Encoded protein: CASSLIASYEQYF.

DNA of the CDR3: TGCAGTGCTAGAGATCCCCTGGGACCGGGGCAAGAGACCCAGTACTTC. Translation: CSARDPLGPGQETQYF. V usage is TRBV20-1 and J usage is TRBJ2-4; D may be TRBD1 or TRBD2 (5 bases each). The J call may be in error: the DNA end matches TRBJ2-5 better. The germline CDR1 and CDR2 sequences are DFQATT and SNEGSKA (reference sequence). CDR3 length: 16 amino acids.

V gene TRBV27 combines with J gene TRBJ2-7; D unresolved. CDR1 and CDR2 from the germline V gene are MNHEY and SMNVEV (reference sequence). V was pared by 2 bases and J by 0 bases, with 11 bases between. This CDR3 has 15 residues. The DNA of the CDR3 is TGTGCCAGCAGTTTAGGGCCCGTGGGCTCCTACGAGCAGTACTTC. Protein product: CASSLGPVGSYEQYF.

The J gene is TRBJ1-5, the V gene TRBV18, with TRBD1 matching 9 bases. In germline, CDR1 is KGHSH, CDR2 LQKENI. J lost 6 bases, V lost 3 bases, and 12 bases had no gene match. This CDR3 region has 17 residues. The CDR3 DNA sequence: TGTGCCAGCTCACCGTTACCTACAGGGGGCTGGGGTCAGCCCCAGCATTTT. As protein: CASSPLPTGGWGQPQHF.

This clonotype has just one count. This may be a read error, as it is one base from a much larger clone. The chain is built from TRBV10-3 and TRBJ1-2; D possibly corresponds to TRBD1 (5 bases). CDR3 size: 15 residues. Trimming cost V 4 bases and J 1 base, with 13 bases left between them. Germline V CDR1 and CDR2: ENHRY, SYGVKD. The CDR3 here is CAISGSGTGNYGYTF. The CDR3 coding sequence is TGTGCCATCAGTGGGTCGGGGACGGGTAACTATGGCTACACCTTC.

This clonotype turned up a few times. This chain connects TRBV12-3 or TRBV12-4 to TRBJ2-3, with D hard to call. The V end lost 5 bases, the J end lost 5 bases, and 14 bases lay between the germline ends. The CDR3 contains 14 residues. As DNA, the CDR3 is TGTGCCAGCAGTCCTATTAGGAGAAGAGATACGCAGTATTTT. Translating gives CASSPIRRRDTQYF.

The V and J genes are TRBV20-1 and TRBJ1-2; weak D call: TRBD1 (6 bases). The germline CDR1 and CDR2 sequences are DFQATT and SNEGSKA (reference sequence). V lost 0 bases and J lost 2, with 10 bases in between. This CDR3 spans 14 amino acids. CDR3 DNA sequence: TGCAGTGCTAGAGATAGGGGGGGGAACTATGGCTACACCTTC. It codes for CSARDRGGNYGYTF.

The gene calls are TRBV5-1 and TRBJ2-3; D is possibly TRBD1 or TRBD2 (5 bases each). With 4 bases removed from V and 4 bases from J, the gap between germline ends came to 16 bases. Germline V gives CDR1 SGHRS, CDR2 YFSETQ. This CDR3 is 15 amino acids long. The CDR3 sequence: CASSTRGVRADTQYF. Written as DNA, the CDR3 is TGCGCCAGCAGCACAAGGGGAGTGCGGGCAGATACGCAGTATTTT.

This clonotype was recorded a few times. This sequence joins TRBV21-1 and TRBJ2-5; TRBD2 is the table's D call, not checked against the DNA. The DNA end is a closer match to TRBJ2-7, so the J assignment may be wrong. TRBV21-1 is a listed pseudogene. CDR3 length equals 14 residues. The CDR3 spells CASSKASSHYEQYF. The CDR3 region has the DNA TGTGCCAGCAGCAAAGCTTCTAGCCATTACGAGCAGTACTTC.

J is TRBJ1-5 and V is TRBV4-2; no clear D gene. The CDR3 is 16 amino acids. The V end was cut by 0 bases, the J end by 2 bases, with 11 bases between. CDR1 and CDR2 from the germline V gene are LGHNA and YNFKEQ. CDR3 nucleotide sequence: TGTGCCAGCAGCCAAGATCGCCGGGGTGGCAATCAGCCCCAGCATTTT. Translating gives CASSQDRRGGNQPQHF.

J is TRBJ1-6 and V is TRBV28; 9 positions agree with TRBD1. This CDR3 has 15 residues. Germline V CDR1 and CDR2: MDHEN, SYDVKM. V dropped 3 bases and J dropped 7; count of bases not matched to a gene: 4. The CDR3 protein is CASSFGDRENSPLHF. The DNA of the CDR3 is TGTGCCAGCAGTTTTGGGGACAGGGAAAATTCACCCCTCCACTTT.

This clonotype has a handful of counts. This rearrangement joins TRBV20-1 to TRBJ2-1; TRBD2 agrees at 10 bases. Trimming took 1 base from V and 0 from J; bases not matched to a gene: 6. The CDR3 extends over 17 amino acids. The V gene's germline CDR1 is DFQATT and CDR2 SNEGSKA (reference sequence). CDR3 nucleotides: TGCAGTGCTAGAGCGACTAGCGGGTTCAGCTCCTACAATGAGCAGTTCTTC. This codes for CSARATSGFSSYNEQFF.

The gene calls are TRBV9 and TRBJ2-1, with D perhaps TRBD2 (6 bases). This CDR3 has 14 residues. The ends were cut back, 0 bases at V and 6 bases at J, with 10 bases in the middle. Germline V lookup: CDR1 SGDLS, CDR2 YYNGEE. The CDR3 sequence: CASSVVTSPNEQFF. The CDR3 bases are TGTGCCAGCAGCGTAGTTACTAGCCCCAATGAGCAGTTCTTC.

The chain carries TRBV20-1 and TRBJ2-1, with D possibly being TRBD2 (5 bases). CDR3 size: 15 residues. Trimming removed 1 base from V and 0 bases from J, with 10 bases in between. Looked up from germline, CDR1 is DFQATT and CDR2 is SNEGSKA (reference sequence). In DNA, the CDR3 is TGCAGTGCTAGAGCGAGGCGGGCCTCCTACAATGAGCAGTTCTTC. Translated, it gives CSARARRASYNEQFF.